The TCR beta chain described here comes from a study of vaccination effects on CD4 cells after COVID-19. Overall study context: Three convalescent patients were sampled both early and late post-vaccination.

Turning to this clone: Its antigen is as yet unknown.

Study outcomes and limitations: Pronounced clonal contraction occurred in clones induced by infection and by vaccine late after vaccination.

V was clipped by 2 bases and J by 4 bases, with 9 bases between them. The CDR3 has 13 amino acids. Germline values: CDR1 SGHTS, CDR2 YDEGEE. Expansion of antigen-specific CD4+ T cells with viral peptide pools was carried out by the ViraFEST assay before sequencing. Culture proceeded for under twelve days, and CD4+ T cells were then isolated. The person had PCR-confirmed SARS-CoV-2 infection between March and December 2020. The vaccine given was either BNT162b2 or mRNA-1273, in two doses. The method was immunoSEQ multiplex PCR; TCRdb's version includes in-frame clones alone and lacks a portion of them. Seen here are 11,000 to 15,000 clones, around 78% observed once, and the top ten hold 29%.

This specimen was CD4+ T cells from PBMCs cultured with HCoV-NL63 spike peptides, taken after COVID-19 vaccination. This clonotype was obtained from a human donor who had a prior SARS-CoV-2 infection. The chain couples TRBV5-8 to TRBJ1-1, with D unresolved. The CDR3 sequence is CASSLSWGTEAFF. The CDR3 region has the DNA TGTGCCAGCAGCTTATCATGGGGCACTGAAGCTTTCTTT.